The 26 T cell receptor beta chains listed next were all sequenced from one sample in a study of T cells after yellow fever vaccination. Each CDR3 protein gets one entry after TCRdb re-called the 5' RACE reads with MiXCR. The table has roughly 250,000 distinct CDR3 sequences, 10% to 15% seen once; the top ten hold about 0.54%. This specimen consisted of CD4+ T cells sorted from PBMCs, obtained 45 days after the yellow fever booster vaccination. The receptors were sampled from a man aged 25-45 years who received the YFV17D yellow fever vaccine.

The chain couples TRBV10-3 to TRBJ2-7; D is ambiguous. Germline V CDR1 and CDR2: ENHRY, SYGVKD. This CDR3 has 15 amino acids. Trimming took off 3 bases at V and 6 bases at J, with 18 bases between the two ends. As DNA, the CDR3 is TGTGCCATCAGTGACTTATCCCAGGTTCCCGGCGAGCAGTACTTC. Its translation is CAISDLSQVPGEQYF.

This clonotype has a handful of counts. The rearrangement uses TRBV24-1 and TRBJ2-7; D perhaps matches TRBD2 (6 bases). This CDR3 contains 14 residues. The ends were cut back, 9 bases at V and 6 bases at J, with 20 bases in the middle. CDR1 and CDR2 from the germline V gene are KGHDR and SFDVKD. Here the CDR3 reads CATPLTTWGGEQYF. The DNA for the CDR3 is TGTGCCACCCCCCTGACGACATGGGGAGGCGAGCAGTACTTC.

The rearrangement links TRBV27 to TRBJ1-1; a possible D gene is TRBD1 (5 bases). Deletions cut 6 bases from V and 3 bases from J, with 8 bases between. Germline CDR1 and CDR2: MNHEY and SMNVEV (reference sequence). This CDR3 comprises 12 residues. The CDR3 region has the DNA TGTGCCAGCAGGGGGCAATACACTGAAGCTTTCTTT. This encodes CASRGQYTEAFF.

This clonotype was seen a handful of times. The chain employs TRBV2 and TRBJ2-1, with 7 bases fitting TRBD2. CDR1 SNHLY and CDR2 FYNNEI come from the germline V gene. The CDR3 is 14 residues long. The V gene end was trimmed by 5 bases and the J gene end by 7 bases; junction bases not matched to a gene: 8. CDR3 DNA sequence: TGTGCCAGCAGTCGGGAGGCCCATAGGAATGAGCAGTTCTTC. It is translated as CASSREAHRNEQFF.

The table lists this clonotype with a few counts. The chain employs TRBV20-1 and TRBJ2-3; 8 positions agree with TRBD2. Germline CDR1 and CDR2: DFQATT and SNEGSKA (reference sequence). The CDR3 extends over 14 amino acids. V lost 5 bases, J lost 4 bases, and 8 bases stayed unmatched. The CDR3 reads CSAGPAGEADTQYF. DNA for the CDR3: TGCAGTGCTGGGCCAGCGGGAGAGGCAGATACGCAGTATTTT.

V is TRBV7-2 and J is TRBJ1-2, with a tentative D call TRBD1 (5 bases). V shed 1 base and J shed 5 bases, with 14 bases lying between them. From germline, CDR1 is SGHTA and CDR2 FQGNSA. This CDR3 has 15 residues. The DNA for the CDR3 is TGTGCCAGCAGCTTAGTACAGGCCACCCCTTATGGCTACACCTTC. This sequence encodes CASSLVQATPYGYTF.

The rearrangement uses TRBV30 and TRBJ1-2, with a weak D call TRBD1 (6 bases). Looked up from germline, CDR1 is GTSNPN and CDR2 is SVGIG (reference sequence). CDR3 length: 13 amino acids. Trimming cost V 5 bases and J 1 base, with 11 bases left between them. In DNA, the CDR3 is TGTGCCTGGGGGGAACAGGGTAACTATGGCTACACCTTC. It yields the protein CAWGEQGNYGYTF.

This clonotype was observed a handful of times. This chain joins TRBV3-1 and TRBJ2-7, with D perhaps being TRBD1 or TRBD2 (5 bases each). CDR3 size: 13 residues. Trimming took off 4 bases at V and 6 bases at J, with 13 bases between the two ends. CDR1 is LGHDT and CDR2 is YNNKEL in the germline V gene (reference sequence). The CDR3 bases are TGTGCCAGCAGCCCGGGACCATGGGGCGAGCAGTACTTC. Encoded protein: CASSPGPWGEQYF.

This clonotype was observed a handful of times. The CDR3 region has the DNA TGCAGCGTTGCGGCCGGATATAGCAATCAGCCCCAGCATTTT. This encodes CSVAAGYSNQPQHF. The chain couples TRBV29-1 to TRBJ1-5; unclear D gene. Trimming removed 4 bases at V and 0 bases at J, with 10 bases between. The germline CDR1 and CDR2 sequences are SQVTM and ANQGSEA. The CDR3 consists of 14 residues.

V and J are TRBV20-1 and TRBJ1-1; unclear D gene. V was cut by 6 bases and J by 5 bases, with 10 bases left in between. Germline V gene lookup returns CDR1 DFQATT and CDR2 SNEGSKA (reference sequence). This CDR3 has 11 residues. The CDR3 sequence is CSAPEMTEAFF. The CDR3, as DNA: TGCAGTGCCCCCGAGATGACTGAAGCTTTCTTT.

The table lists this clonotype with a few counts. The CDR3 spells CASSQERPDRALETQYF. The CDR3 coding sequence is TGTGCCAGCAGCCAAGAAAGGCCCGACAGGGCTCTAGAGACCCAGTACTTC. This chain connects TRBV3-1 to TRBJ2-5; 7 positions match TRBD1. CDR3 size: 17 residues. The germline V gene has CDR1 LGHDT and CDR2 YNNKEL (reference sequence). The V segment lost 0 bases and the J segment 4 bases; nucleotides outside the gene matches: 11.

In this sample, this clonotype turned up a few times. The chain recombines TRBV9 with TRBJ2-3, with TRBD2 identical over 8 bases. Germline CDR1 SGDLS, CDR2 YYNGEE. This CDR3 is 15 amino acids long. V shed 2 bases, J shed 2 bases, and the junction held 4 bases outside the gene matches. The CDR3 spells CASSVWRGDTDTQYF. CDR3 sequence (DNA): TGTGCCAGCAGCGTGTGGCGGGGGGACACAGATACGCAGTATTTT.

The CDR3 loop reads CASSLAGSAYNEQFF. In DNA, the CDR3 is TGCGCCAGCAGCTTGGCTGGGAGTGCCTACAATGAGCAGTTCTTC. This sequence joins TRBV5-1 and TRBJ2-1, with a tentative D call TRBD2 (5 bases). This CDR3 is 15 amino acids long. V was cut by 0 bases and J by 2 bases, with 9 bases left in between. Germline assignment: CDR1 SGHRS and CDR2 YFSETQ.

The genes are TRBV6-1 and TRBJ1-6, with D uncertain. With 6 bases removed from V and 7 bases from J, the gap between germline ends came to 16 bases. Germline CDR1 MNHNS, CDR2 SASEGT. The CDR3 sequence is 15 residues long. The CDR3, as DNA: TGTGCCAGCAGCCAAGCTCGTAGTGAGAATTCACCCCTCCACTTT. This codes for CASSQARSENSPLHF.

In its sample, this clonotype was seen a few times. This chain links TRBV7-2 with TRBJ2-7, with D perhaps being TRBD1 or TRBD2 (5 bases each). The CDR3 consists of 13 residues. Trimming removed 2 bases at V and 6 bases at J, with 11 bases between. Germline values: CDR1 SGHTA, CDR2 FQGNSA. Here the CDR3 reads CASSLRGRGEQYF. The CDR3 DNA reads TGTGCCAGCAGCTTAAGGGGCCGGGGCGAGCAGTACTTC.

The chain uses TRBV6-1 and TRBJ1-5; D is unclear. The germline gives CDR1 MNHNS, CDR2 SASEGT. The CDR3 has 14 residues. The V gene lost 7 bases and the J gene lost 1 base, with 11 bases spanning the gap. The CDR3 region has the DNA TGTGCCAGCACGGTGGGAAGGAGCAATCAGCCCCAGCATTTT. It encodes CASTVGRSNQPQHF.

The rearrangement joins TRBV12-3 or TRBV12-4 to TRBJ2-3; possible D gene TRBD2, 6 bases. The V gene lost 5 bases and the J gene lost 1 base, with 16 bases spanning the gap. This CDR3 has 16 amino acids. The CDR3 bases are TGTGCCAGCAGTACGGGACTCTTAGGGCGCACAGATACGCAGTATTTT. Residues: CASSTGLLGRTDTQYF.

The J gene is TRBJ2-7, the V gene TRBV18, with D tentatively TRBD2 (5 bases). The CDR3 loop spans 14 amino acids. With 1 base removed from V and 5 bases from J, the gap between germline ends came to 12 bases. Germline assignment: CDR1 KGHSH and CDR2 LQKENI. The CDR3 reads CASSPLKGVNEQYF. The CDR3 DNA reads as TGTGCCAGCTCACCACTGAAGGGAGTAAACGAGCAGTACTTC.

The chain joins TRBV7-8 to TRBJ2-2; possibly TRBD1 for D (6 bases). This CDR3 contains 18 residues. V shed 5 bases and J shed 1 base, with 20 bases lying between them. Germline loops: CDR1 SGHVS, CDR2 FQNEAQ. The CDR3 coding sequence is TGTGCCAGCAGCCACTACCGCCGCTCGGGACAGAACACCGGGGAGCTGTTTTTT. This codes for CASSHYRRSGQNTGELFF.

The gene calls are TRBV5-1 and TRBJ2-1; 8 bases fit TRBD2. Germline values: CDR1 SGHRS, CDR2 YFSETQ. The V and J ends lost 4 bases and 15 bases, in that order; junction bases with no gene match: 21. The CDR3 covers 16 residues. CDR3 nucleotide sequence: TGCGCCAGCAGCCTATTGGCTAACCGGGAGGGCCCTAAGTGGTTCTTC. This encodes CASSLLANREGPKWFF.

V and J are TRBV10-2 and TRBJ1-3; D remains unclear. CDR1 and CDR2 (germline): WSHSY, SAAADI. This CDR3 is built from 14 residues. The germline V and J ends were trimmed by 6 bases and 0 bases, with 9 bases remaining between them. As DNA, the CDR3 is TGCGCCAGCAGCCGTTACTCCTCTGGAAACACCATATATTTT. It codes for CASSRYSSGNTIYF.

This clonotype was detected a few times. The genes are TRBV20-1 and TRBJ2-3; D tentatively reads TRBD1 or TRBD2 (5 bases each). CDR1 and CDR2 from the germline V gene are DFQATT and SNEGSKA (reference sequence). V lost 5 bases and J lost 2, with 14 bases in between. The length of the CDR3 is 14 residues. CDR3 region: CSAGKGPPTDTQYF. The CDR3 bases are TGCAGTGCTGGGAAGGGACCCCCCACAGATACGCAGTATTTT.

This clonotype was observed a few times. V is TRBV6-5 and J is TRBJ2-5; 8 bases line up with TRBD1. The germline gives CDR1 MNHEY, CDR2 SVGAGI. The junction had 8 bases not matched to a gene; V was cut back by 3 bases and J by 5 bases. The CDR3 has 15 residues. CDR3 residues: CASSYSAGGLETQYF. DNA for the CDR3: TGTGCCAGCAGTTATTCGGCAGGGGGCCTGGAGACCCAGTACTTC.

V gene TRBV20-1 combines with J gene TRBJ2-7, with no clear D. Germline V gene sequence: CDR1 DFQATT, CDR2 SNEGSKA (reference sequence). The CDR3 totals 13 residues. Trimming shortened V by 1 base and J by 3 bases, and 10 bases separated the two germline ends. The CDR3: CSARAPQYYEQYF. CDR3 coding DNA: TGCAGTGCTAGAGCCCCGCAGTACTACGAGCAGTACTTC.

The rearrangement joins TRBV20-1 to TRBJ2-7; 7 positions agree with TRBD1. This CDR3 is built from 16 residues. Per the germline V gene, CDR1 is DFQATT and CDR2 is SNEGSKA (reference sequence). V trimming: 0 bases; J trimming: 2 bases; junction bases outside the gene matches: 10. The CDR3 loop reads CSARDVGGTGAYEQYF. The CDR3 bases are TGCAGTGCTAGAGACGTCGGCGGCACAGGGGCCTACGAGCAGTACTTC.

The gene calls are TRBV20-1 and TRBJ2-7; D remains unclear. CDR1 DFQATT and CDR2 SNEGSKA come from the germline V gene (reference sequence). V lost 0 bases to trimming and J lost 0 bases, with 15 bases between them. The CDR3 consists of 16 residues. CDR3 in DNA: TGCAGTGCTAGAGATCTCAAGGCCAGAACCTCCTACGAGCAGTACTTC. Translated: CSARDLKARTSYEQYF.